This T cell receptor (beta chain) appears in the sequencing data of a study of blood T cell repertoires in COVID-19. In the study overall: Whether acute or convalescent, the COVID-19 samples came from the United States, Italy and Spain. Nucleic acid was either cDNA or gDNA, and it came from T cells, B-cell-depleted T cells, or PBMCs.

With V trimmed by 3 bases and J by 2 bases, 7 bases remained unmatched. This CDR3 spans 15 amino acids. Germline assignment: CDR1 DFQATT and CDR2 SNEGSKA (reference sequence). Authors' analysis steps: Reference gene primer amplification in the assay estimated nucleated cell counts. Libraries were prepared by immunoSEQ multiplex PCR; TCRdb keeps only in-frame clonotypes and omits some of them. The V and J calls and clone size come from that table; D and trimming were worked out from the DNA. The sample contains some 100,000 clones, approximately 80% of which appear only once. The chain has TRBV20-1 and TRBJ2-3; 8 bases match TRBD2. The specimen sequenced was peripheral blood. The source of this sequence is a man in his fifties with active or convalescent COVID-19. The CDR3 region is CSASNSGDNTDTQYF. The CDR3 bases are TGCAGTGCTAGTAATAGCGGGGACAACACAGATACGCAGTATTTT.